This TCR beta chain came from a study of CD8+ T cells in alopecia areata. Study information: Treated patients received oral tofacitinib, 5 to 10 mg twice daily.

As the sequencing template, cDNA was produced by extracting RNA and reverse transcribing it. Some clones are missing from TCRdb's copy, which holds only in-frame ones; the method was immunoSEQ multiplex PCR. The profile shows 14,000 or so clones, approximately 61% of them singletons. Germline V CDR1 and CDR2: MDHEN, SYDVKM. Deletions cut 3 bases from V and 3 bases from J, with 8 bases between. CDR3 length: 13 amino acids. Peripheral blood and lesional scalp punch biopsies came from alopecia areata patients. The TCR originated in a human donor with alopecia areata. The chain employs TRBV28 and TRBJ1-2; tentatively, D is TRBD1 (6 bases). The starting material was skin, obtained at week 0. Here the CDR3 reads CASSLAGDYGYTF. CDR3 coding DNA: TGTGCCAGCAGTTTGGCAGGGGACTATGGCTACACCTTC.